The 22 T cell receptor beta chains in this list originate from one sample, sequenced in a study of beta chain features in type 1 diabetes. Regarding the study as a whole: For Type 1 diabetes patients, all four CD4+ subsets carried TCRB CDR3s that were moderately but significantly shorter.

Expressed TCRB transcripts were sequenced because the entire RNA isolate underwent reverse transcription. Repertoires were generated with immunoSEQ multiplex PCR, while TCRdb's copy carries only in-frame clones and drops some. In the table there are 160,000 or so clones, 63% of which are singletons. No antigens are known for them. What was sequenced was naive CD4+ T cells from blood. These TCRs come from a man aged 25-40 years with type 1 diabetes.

CDR3 DNA sequence: TGTGCCAGCAGCTTATGGGACCTAGGAACGCAGTATTTT. This codes for CASSLWDLGTQYF. The chain links TRBV7-2 to TRBJ2-3; D is possibly TRBD1 or TRBD2 (5 bases each). Germline V gene data show CDR1 as SGHTA and CDR2 as FQGNSA. Trimming left V 2 bases short and J 9 bases short, with 12 bases between. The CDR3 spans 13 residues.

CDR3 nucleotides: TGCAGCGTCAATCGGTTGGGCTATGGCTACACCTTC. It codes for CSVNRLGYGYTF. The chain combines TRBV29-1 with TRBJ1-2, with D unclear. The CDR3 is made up of 12 amino acids. Per germline, CDR1 SQVTM and CDR2 ANQGSEA. Trimming took 6 bases from V and 4 from J, leaving 12 bases between them.

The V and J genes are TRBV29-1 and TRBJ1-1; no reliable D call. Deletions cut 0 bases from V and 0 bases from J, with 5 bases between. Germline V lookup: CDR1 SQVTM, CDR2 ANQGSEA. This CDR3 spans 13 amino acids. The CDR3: CSVEDQVNTEAFF. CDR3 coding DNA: TGCAGCGTTGAAGATCAGGTGAACACTGAAGCTTTCTTT.

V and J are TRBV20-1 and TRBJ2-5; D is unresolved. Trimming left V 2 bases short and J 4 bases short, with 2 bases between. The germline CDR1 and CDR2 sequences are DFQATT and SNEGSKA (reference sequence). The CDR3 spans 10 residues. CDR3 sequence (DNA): TGCAGTGCTAGACCAGAGACCCAGTACTTC. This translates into CSARPETQYF.

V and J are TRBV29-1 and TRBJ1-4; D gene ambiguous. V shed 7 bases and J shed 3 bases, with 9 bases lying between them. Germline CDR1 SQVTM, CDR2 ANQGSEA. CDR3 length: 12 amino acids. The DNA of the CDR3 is TGCAGCGCAGGACGGTCTAATGAAAAACTGTTTTTT. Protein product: CSAGRSNEKLFF. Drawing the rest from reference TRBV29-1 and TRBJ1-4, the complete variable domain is SAVISQKPSRDICQRGTSLTIQCQVDSQVTMMFWYRQQPGQSLTLIATANQGSEATYESGFVIDKFPISRPNLTFSTLTVSNMSPEDSSIYLCSAGRSNEKLFFGSGTQLSVL.

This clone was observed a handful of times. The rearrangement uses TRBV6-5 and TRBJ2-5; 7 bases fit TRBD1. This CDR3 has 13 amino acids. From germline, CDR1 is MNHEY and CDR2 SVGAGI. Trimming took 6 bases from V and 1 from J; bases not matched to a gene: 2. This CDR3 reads CASSRDSQETQYF. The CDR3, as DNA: TGTGCCAGCAGCCGGGACAGCCAAGAGACCCAGTACTTC.

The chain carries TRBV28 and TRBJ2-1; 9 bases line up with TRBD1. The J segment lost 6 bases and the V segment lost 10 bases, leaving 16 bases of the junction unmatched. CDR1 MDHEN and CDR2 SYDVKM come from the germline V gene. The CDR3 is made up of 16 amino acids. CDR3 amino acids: CATGEASGQGGNEQFF. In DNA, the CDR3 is TGTGCCACAGGGGAAGCCTCGGGACAGGGTGGCAATGAGCAGTTCTTC.

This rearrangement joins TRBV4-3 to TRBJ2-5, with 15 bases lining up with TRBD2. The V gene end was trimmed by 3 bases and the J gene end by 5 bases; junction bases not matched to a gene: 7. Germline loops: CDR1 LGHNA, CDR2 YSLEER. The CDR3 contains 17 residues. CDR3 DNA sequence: TGCGCCAGCAGCCAGGGACTAGCGGGGGGTGATGGGGAGACCCAGTACTTC. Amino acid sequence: CASSQGLAGGDGETQYF.

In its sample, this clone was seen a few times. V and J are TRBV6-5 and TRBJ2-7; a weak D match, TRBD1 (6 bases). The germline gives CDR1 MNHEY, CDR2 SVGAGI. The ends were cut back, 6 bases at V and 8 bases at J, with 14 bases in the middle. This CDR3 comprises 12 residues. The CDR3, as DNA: TGTGCCAGCAGCCAGGACAGATACCAGCAGTACTTC. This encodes CASSQDRYQQYF.

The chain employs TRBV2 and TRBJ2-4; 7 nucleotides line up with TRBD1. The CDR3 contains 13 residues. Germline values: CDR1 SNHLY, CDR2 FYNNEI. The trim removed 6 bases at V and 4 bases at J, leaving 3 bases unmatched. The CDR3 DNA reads TGTGCCAGCAGGGACAGGATTAAAAACATTCAGTACTTC. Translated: CASRDRIKNIQYF.

CDR3 sequence: CASSFRRGETQYF. In DNA, the CDR3 is TGTGCCAGCAGCTTCCGGAGAGGAGAGACCCAGTACTTC. The chain recombines TRBV7-8 with TRBJ2-5; D remains ambiguous. The V gene lost 3 bases and the J gene lost 4 bases, with 9 bases spanning the gap. CDR1 is SGHVS, CDR2 FQNEAQ, per germline. This CDR3 has 13 residues.

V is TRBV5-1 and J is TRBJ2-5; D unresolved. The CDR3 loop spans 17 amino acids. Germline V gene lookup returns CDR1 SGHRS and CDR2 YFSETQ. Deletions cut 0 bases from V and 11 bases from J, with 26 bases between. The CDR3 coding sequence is TGCGCCAGCAGCTTGGTTTTCCAGATCCCAGGAGTGTACCCACAGTACTTC. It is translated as CASSLVFQIPGVYPQYF.

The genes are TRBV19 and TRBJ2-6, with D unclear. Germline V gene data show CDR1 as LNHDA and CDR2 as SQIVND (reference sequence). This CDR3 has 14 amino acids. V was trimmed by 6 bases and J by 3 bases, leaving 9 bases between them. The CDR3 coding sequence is TGTGCCAGTAGCTTGCACGGTGGGGCCAACGTCCTGACTTTC. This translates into CASSLHGGANVLTF.

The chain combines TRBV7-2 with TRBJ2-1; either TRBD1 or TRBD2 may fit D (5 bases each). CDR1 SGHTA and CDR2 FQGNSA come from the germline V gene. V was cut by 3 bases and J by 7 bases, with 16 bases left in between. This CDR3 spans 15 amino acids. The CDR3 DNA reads TGTGCCAGCAGCTTCGCGGTCGGGGCGTGGAATGAGCAGTTCTTC. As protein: CASSFAVGAWNEQFF.

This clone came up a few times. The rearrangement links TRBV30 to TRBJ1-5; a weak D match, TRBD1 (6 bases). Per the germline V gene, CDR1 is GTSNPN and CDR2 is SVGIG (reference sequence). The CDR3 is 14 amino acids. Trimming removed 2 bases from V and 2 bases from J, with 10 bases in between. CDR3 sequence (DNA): TGTGCCTGGAGTCACAGGGTAGGCAATCAGCCCCAGCATTTT. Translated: CAWSHRVGNQPQHF.

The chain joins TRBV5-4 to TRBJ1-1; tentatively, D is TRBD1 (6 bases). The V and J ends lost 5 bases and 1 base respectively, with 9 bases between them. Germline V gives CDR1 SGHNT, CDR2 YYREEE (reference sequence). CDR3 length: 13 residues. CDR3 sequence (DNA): TGTGCCAGCAGATTGACAGGGAACACTGAAGCTTTCTTT. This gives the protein CASRLTGNTEAFF.

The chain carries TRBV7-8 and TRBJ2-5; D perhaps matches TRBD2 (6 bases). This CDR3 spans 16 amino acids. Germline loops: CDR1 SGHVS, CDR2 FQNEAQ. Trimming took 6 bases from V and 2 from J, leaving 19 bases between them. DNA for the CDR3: TGTGCCAGCAGGCGACGATTGGGGACTCGACAAGAGACCCAGTACTTC. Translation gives CASRRRLGTRQETQYF.

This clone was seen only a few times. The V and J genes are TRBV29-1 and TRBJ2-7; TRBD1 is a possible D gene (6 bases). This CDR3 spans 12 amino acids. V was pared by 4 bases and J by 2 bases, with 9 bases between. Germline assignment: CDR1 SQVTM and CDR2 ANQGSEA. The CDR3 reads CSVVGQTYEQYF. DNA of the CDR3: TGCAGCGTTGTAGGACAGACCTACGAGCAGTACTTC.

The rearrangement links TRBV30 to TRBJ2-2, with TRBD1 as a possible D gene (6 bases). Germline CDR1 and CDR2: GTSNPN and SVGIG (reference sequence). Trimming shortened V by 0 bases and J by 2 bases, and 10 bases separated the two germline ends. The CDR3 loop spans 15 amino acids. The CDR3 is CAWSVHRVNTGELFF. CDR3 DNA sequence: TGTGCCTGGAGTGTTCACAGGGTTAACACCGGGGAGCTGTTTTTT.

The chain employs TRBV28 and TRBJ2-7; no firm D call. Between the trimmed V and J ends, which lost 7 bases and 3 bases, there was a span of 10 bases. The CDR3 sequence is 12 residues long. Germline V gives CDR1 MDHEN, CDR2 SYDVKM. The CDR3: CASKGQHYEQYF. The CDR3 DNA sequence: TGTGCCAGCAAAGGCCAGCACTACGAGCAGTACTTC.

The CDR3 coding sequence is TGTGCCAGCAGGCGGGGACTAGCGGGTGTTACAGATACGCAGTATTTT. It codes for CASRRGLAGVTDTQYF. The J gene is TRBJ2-3, the V gene TRBV2; 12 nucleotides agree with TRBD2. The germline V gene has CDR1 SNHLY and CDR2 FYNNEI. Germline trimming cut 6 bases from V and 3 bases from J; bases unmatched to any gene: 7. CDR3 length: 16 amino acids.

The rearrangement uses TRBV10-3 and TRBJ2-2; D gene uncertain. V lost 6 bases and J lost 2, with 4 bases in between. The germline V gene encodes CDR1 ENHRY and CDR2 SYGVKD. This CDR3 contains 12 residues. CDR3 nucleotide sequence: TGTGCCATCAGAACAAACACCGGGGAGCTGTTTTTT. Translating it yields CAIRTNTGELFF.